This T cell receptor (beta chain) was sequenced for a study of blood T cell repertoires in COVID-19. Study context: Both acute and convalescent COVID-19 samples were obtained from the United States, Italy and Spain.

About this clone itself: The same CDR3 is also encoded by other DNA sequences in this sample.

Original processing notes: The assay estimated nucleated cells by amplifying reference gene primers. Generated by immunoSEQ multiplex PCR, the TCRdb table keeps only in-frame clones and is missing some. V and J calls and clone size are those listed in that table; D and trimming were worked out from the DNA. The sample lists over 150,000 clones; 85% were seen once. The TCR sequence derives from a man aged 35 to 55 with acute or convalescent COVID-19. Input material: peripheral blood.

This chain's CDR3 is CASSLQGYEQYF. As DNA, the CDR3 is TGTGCCAGCAGCCTCCAGGGCTACGAGCAGTACTTC. The chain couples TRBV11-1 to TRBJ2-7; a weak D match, TRBD1 (5 bases). The CDR3 extends over 12 amino acids. V lost 5 bases to trimming and J lost 3 bases, with 8 bases between them. Looked up from germline, CDR1 is SGHAT and CDR2 is FQDESV (reference sequence).